These 17 T cell receptor beta chains originate from one sample sequenced in a study of cytomegalovirus exposure and HLA in healthy donors. Vbeta (60) and Jbeta (13) primers were used in the PCR. Repertoires were generated with immunoSEQ multiplex PCR, while TCRdb's copy carries only in-frame clones and drops some. This sample yields roughly 160,000 clones, of which roughly four fifths are seen a single time; more than 2.5% belongs to the top ten. The sequenced sample was PBMCs. These TCRs come from a female donor in good health and CMV-seronegative.

This clone appeared a single time. The chain employs TRBV28 and TRBJ1-4; the D gene is possibly TRBD1 (5 bases). The germline CDR1 and CDR2 sequences are MDHEN and SYDVKM. This CDR3 contains 13 residues. The V end lost 8 bases, the J end lost 2 bases, and 9 bases lay between the germline ends. CDR3 DNA sequence: TGTGCCAGCCGGGGGGTTACTAATGAAAAACTGTTTTTT. Translated: CASRGVTNEKLFF.

This clone turned up a few times. V gene TRBV27 combines with J gene TRBJ1-5, with 7 bases matching TRBD1. J lost 3 bases, V lost 11 bases, and 7 bases had no gene match. CDR3 length: 13 residues. Per the germline V gene, CDR1 is MNHEY and CDR2 is SMNVEV (reference sequence). CDR3 DNA sequence: TGTGCCGACAGGGACCTACACAATCAGCCCCAGCATTTT. As protein: CADRDLHNQPQHF.

This clone has more than one count but fewer than ten. The CDR3 DNA reads TGTGCCAGCAGCTTATCAGTGGAGAGGGGGCGCGAGCAGTACTTC. The encoded protein is CASSLSVERGREQYF. The genes are TRBV11-2 and TRBJ2-7; 7 bases are shared with TRBD1. J was trimmed by 6 bases and V by 2 bases; bases with no gene match: 10. The CDR3 is 15 amino acids. Germline values: CDR1 SGHAT, CDR2 FQNNGV.

The chain couples TRBV10-3 to TRBJ2-5, with D perhaps matching TRBD2 (7 bases). CDR3 size: 17 residues. The V end was cut by 3 bases, the J end by 3 bases, with 20 bases between. Germline CDR1 reads ENHRY; CDR2 reads SYGVKD. CDR3 protein: CAISDPHQGTIEETQYF. The CDR3, as DNA: TGTGCCATCAGTGACCCTCACCAGGGGACTATAGAAGAGACCCAGTACTTC.

The chain is built from TRBV7-2 and TRBJ2-7; weak D call: TRBD1 (6 bases). This CDR3 comprises 15 residues. Trimming cost V 3 bases and J 2 bases, with 14 bases left between them. The V gene's germline CDR1 is SGHTA and CDR2 FQGNSA. The CDR3 coding sequence is TGTGCCAGCAGCTTCGCAGGGACACCAACCTACGAGCAGTACTTC. Translating gives CASSFAGTPTYEQYF.

This clone appeared a few times. This sequence joins TRBV18 and TRBJ1-1; 7 bases align to TRBD1. In germline, CDR1 is KGHSH, CDR2 LQKENI. The CDR3 loop spans 15 amino acids. V lost 3 bases and J lost 0; bases outside the gene matches: 4. CDR3 DNA sequence: TGTGCCAGCTCACCGGGACAGACTATGAACACTGAAGCTTTCTTT. The encoded protein is CASSPGQTMNTEAFF.

The V and J genes are TRBV5-6 and TRBJ2-2; the match to TRBD2 covers 7 bases. V shed 6 bases, J shed 3 bases, and the junction held 8 bases outside the gene matches. Germline lookup yields CDR1 SGHDT and CDR2 YYEEEE. CDR3 length: 15 amino acids. Here the CDR3 DNA reads TGTGCCAGCAACTCCGCGGGGGAGGACACCGGGGAGCTGTTTTTT. It is translated as CASNSAGEDTGELFF.

This sequence joins TRBV2 and TRBJ2-5, with 8 bases that match TRBD2. Matching the DNA end better, TRBJ2-7 makes the J call doubtful. Germline V gene sequence: CDR1 SNHLY, CDR2 FYNNEI. The CDR3 is made up of 15 amino acids. The CDR3 is CASVLGAGGIYEQYF. The CDR3 coding sequence is TGTGCCAGCGTCCTCGGGGCGGGAGGAATCTACGAGCAGTACTTC.

DNA for the CDR3: TGCGCCAGCAGCCTCGGGTCGGGCGACACAGGGAACACTGAAGCTTTCTTT. Translation: CASSLGSGDTGNTEAFF. This rearrangement joins TRBV4-1 to TRBJ1-1; D may be TRBD1 (5 bases). Germline CDR1 is MGHRA and CDR2 is YSYEKL. The CDR3 is 17 residues long. The V end lost 4 bases, the J end lost 1 base, and 19 bases lay between the germline ends.

The V gene is TRBV29-1, the J gene TRBJ2-1, with D unclear. With 6 bases removed from V and 0 bases from J, the gap between germline ends came to 6 bases. Germline V gives CDR1 SQVTM, CDR2 ANQGSEA. The CDR3 has 12 amino acids. CDR3 nucleotides: TGCAGCGTGAGGAGCTCCTACAATGAGCAGTTCTTC. Its translation: CSVRSSYNEQFF.

The chain joins TRBV7-2 to TRBJ1-2; D is perhaps TRBD1 (5 bases). Germline V lookup: CDR1 SGHTA, CDR2 FQGNSA. The V end was cut by 1 base, the J end by 7 bases, with 22 bases between. The CDR3 contains 17 residues. The CDR3 nucleotides are TGTGCCAGCAGCTTAGACCCCGGCGGTGGCAGGGATGGTGGCTACACCTTC. Translation gives CASSLDPGGGRDGGYTF.

Note on this clone: Other DNA sequences of this sample code for an identical CDR3. This chain links TRBV9 with TRBJ2-5; TRBD2 aligns across 8 bases. J lost 2 bases, V lost 0 bases, and 3 bases had no gene match. Germline V gives CDR1 SGDLS, CDR2 YYNGEE. The CDR3 runs 15 residues. The CDR3 region has the DNA TGTGCCAGCAGCGTAGCGGGGGGGCCTCAAGAGACCCAGTACTTC. Translation: CASSVAGGPQETQYF.

This chain connects TRBV7-2 to TRBJ1-1; TRBD1 might be the D (6 bases). The CDR3 loop spans 15 amino acids. CDR1 SGHTA and CDR2 FQGNSA come from the germline V gene. Trimming removed 5 bases at V and 5 bases at J, with 18 bases between. This CDR3 is CASSPGAIKRTEAFF. DNA for the CDR3: TGTGCCAGCAGCCCAGGGGCCATAAAGCGGACTGAAGCTTTCTTT.

The chain combines TRBV11-2 with TRBJ2-4; the match to TRBD2 covers 10 bases. With V trimmed by 0 bases and J by 0 bases, 5 bases remained unmatched. Germline V gene sequence: CDR1 SGHAT, CDR2 FQNNGV. This CDR3 comprises 18 residues. The CDR3 DNA sequence: TGTGCCAGCAGCTTAGAACTAGCGGGGAACCTAGCCAAAAACATTCAGTACTTC. Translation: CASSLELAGNLAKNIQYF.

The chain links TRBV2 to TRBJ1-5; 8 bases match TRBD1. The V segment lost 4 bases and the J segment 0 bases; nucleotides outside the gene matches: 2. Germline V CDR1 and CDR2: SNHLY, FYNNEI. The CDR3 loop spans 15 amino acids. The CDR3 nucleotides read TGTGCCAGCAGTGGGACAGGGAGTAGCAATCAGCCCCAGCATTTT. Its protein product is CASSGTGSSNQPQHF.

V and J are TRBV5-1 and TRBJ2-7; possibly TRBD2 for D (7 bases). Germline V gene sequence: CDR1 SGHRS, CDR2 YFSETQ. Trimming left V 0 bases short and J 2 bases short, with 18 bases between. The CDR3 covers 17 residues. The CDR3 region is CASSLGGGRGGPYEQYF. The CDR3 DNA reads TGCGCCAGCAGCTTGGGGGGGGGCAGGGGAGGCCCCTACGAGCAGTACTTC.

V gene TRBV28 combines with J gene TRBJ2-3; no clear D. Germline CDR1 and CDR2: MDHEN and SYDVKM. Trimming cost V 1 base and J 1 base, with 6 bases left between them. CDR3 length: 14 residues. The CDR3 loop is CASSLSPRTDTQYF. CDR3 DNA sequence: TGTGCCAGCAGTTTATCCCCTCGCACAGATACGCAGTATTTT.